One sample yielded the 11 T cell receptor beta chains listed below, sequenced in a study of early T cells in non-severe SARS-CoV-2 infection. TCRdb re-analysed the 5' RACE reads in MiXCR, keeping a single row per CDR3 protein. The data contain about 33,000 distinct CDR3 sequences, 5.5% to 7% of them singletons. The sequencing sample was made of whole blood. Every receptor here comes from an adult who was a healthcare worker with PCR-confirmed SARS-CoV-2 infection or an uninfected control (not recorded which).

This clonotype was seen many times. The rearrangement joins TRBV2 to TRBJ2-1; D may be TRBD2 (5 bases). Germline CDR1 and CDR2: SNHLY and FYNNEI. The CDR3 loop spans 15 amino acids. Trimming took 6 bases from V and 3 from J, leaving 15 bases between them. CDR3 protein: CASSLSANRYNEQFF. DNA for the CDR3: TGTGCCAGCAGCCTTAGCGCAAACCGCTACAATGAGCAGTTCTTC. The full variable domain, completed using reference TRBV2 and TRBJ2-1, is EPEVTQTPSHQVTQMGQEVILRCVPISNHLYFYWYRQILGQKVEFLVSFYNNEISEKSEIFDDQFSVERPDGSNFTLKIRSTKLEDSAMYFCASSLSANRYNEQFFGPGTRLTVL.

The chain carries TRBV5-1 and TRBJ1-2; the match to TRBD1 covers 9 bases. Germline V gene data show CDR1 as SGHRS and CDR2 as YFSETQ. There are 13 residues in the CDR3. J lost 8 bases, V lost 0 bases, and 2 bases had no gene match. CDR3 in amino acids: CASSLGQGEGYTF. The DNA of the CDR3 is TGCGCCAGCAGCTTGGGACAGGGGGAAGGCTACACCTTC.

This chain connects TRBV5-1 to TRBJ2-5; 8 nucleotides line up with TRBD1. Trimming took 3 bases from V and 2 from J; bases not matched to a gene: 6. Germline V gene lookup returns CDR1 SGHRS and CDR2 YFSETQ. The CDR3 extends over 15 amino acids. DNA for the CDR3: TGCGCCAGCAGCTCGGACAGGGTGGGGCAAGAGACCCAGTACTTC. Protein sequence: CASSSDRVGQETQYF.

The rearrangement joins TRBV6-6 to TRBJ1-6; 8 nucleotides match TRBD1. Losses at the gene ends were 7 bases for V and 6 bases for J; bases not matched to a gene: 2. CDR1 and CDR2 from the germline V gene are MNHNY and SVGAGI (reference sequence). The CDR3 contains 13 residues. This CDR3 reads CASKGQANSPLHF. The CDR3 region has the DNA TGTGCCAGCAAGGGACAGGCTAATTCACCCCTCCACTTT.

This clonotype appeared many times. The rearrangement links TRBV29-1 to TRBJ1-2, with D hard to call. V lost 2 bases, J lost 7 bases, and 8 bases lay in between. Germline V gives CDR1 SQVTM, CDR2 ANQGSEA. The CDR3 loop spans 11 amino acids. CDR3 coding DNA: TGCAGCGTTGAACCCGGTGGTGGCTACACCTTC. Protein: CSVEPGGGYTF.

This clonotype showed up many times. The CDR3 DNA sequence: TGCAGTGCTATACAGCAGGGCTACGAGCAGTACTTC. This translates into CSAIQQGYEQYF. The gene calls are TRBV20-1 and TRBJ2-7; tentative D call: TRBD1 (5 bases). CDR1 and CDR2 from the germline V gene are DFQATT and SNEGSKA (reference sequence). The CDR3 runs to 12 residues. With 4 bases removed from V and 3 bases from J, the gap between germline ends came to 10 bases.

In this sample, this clonotype turned up many times. The J gene is TRBJ2-5, the V gene TRBV30; D not certain. Germline lookup yields CDR1 GTSNPN and CDR2 SVGIG (reference sequence). The CDR3 extends over 12 amino acids. V lost 1 base, J lost 5 bases, and 8 bases lay in between. The CDR3 coding sequence is TGTGCCTGGAGTGGTTCAGTTGAGACCCAGTACTTC. It codes for CAWSGSVETQYF.

The sample holds a few counts of this clonotype. The chain combines TRBV6-5 with TRBJ1-2; 8 nucleotides match TRBD1. The CDR3 loop spans 17 amino acids. With V trimmed by 0 bases and J by 0 bases, 6 bases remained unmatched. The germline V gene has CDR1 MNHEY and CDR2 SVGAGI. CDR3: CASSYSAGGMSNYGYTF. The DNA of the CDR3 is TGTGCCAGCAGTTACTCGGCAGGGGGCATGTCTAACTATGGCTACACCTTC.

This clonotype was seen many times. This rearrangement joins TRBV20-1 to TRBJ2-7, with 7 nucleotides matching TRBD2. Per germline, CDR1 DFQATT and CDR2 SNEGSKA (reference sequence). Unmatched junction bases numbered 4, after V lost 3 bases and J lost 2 bases. This CDR3 comprises 13 residues. CDR3 nucleotide sequence: TGCAGTGCTAGTGCGCGGGGGACCTACGAGCAGTACTTC. Its translation is CSASARGTYEQYF.

This clonotype was seen ten or more times. The rearrangement uses TRBV11-2 and TRBJ2-7, with a possible D match to TRBD2 (5 bases). The V end lost 4 bases, the J end lost 7 bases, and 17 bases lay between the germline ends. CDR1 and CDR2 (germline): SGHAT, FQNNGV. CDR3 length: 14 amino acids. The CDR3 spells CASSSTDLGWEQYF. For the CDR3, the DNA is TGTGCCAGCAGCTCGACGGACTTAGGCTGGGAGCAGTACTTC.

V is TRBV20-1 and J is TRBJ2-5; the D is unclear. Germline assignment: CDR1 DFQATT and CDR2 SNEGSKA (reference sequence). V lost 4 bases and J lost 5, with 5 bases in between. This CDR3 region has 10 residues. This chain's CDR3 is CSATMETQYF. As DNA, the CDR3 is TGCAGTGCTACTATGGAGACCCAGTACTTC.